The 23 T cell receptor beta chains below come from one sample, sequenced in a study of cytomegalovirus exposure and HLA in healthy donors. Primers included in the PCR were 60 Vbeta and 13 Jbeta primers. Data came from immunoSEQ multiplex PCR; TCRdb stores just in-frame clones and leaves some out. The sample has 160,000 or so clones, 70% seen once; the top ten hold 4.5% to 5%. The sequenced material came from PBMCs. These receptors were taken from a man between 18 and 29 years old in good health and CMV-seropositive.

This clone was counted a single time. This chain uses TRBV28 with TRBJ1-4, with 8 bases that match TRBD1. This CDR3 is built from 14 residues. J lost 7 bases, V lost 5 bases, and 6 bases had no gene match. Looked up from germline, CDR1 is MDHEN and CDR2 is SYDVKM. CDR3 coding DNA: TGTGCCAGCAGTCAGACAGGGGTGGGTGAAAAACTGTTTTTT. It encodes CASSQTGVGEKLFF.

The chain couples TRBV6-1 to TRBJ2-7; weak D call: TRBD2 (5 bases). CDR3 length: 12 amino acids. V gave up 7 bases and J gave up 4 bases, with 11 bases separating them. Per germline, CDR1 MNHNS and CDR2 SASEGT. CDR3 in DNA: TGTGCCAGCAAGGATCGCGGGTACGAGCAGTACGTC. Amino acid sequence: CASKDRGYEQYV.

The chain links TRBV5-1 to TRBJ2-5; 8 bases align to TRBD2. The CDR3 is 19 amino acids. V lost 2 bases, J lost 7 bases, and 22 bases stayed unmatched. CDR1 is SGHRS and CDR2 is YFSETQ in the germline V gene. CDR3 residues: CASSFGGAGVRGIRGTQYF. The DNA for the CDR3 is TGCGCCAGCAGCTTCGGTGGAGCGGGAGTGAGGGGAATTCGGGGGACCCAGTACTTC.

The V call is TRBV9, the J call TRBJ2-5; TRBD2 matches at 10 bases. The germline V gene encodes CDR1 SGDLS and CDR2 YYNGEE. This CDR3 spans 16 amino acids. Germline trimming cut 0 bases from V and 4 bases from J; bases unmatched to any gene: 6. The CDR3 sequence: CASSVGLAGDTETQYF. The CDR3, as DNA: TGTGCCAGCAGCGTAGGCCTAGCGGGAGACACAGAGACCCAGTACTTC.

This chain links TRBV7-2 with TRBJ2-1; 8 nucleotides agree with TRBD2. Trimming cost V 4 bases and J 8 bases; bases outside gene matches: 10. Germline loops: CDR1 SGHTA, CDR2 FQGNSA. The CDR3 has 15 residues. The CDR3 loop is CASSSASGPGYEQFF. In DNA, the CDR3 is TGTGCCAGCAGCTCGGCTAGCGGGCCGGGGTATGAGCAGTTCTTC.

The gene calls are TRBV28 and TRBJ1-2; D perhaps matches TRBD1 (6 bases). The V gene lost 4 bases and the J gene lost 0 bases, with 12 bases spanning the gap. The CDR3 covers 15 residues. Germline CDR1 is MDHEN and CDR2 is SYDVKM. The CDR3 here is CASSSGDRSNYGYTF. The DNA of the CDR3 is TGTGCCAGCAGTTCCGGCGACAGGTCTAACTATGGCTACACCTTC.

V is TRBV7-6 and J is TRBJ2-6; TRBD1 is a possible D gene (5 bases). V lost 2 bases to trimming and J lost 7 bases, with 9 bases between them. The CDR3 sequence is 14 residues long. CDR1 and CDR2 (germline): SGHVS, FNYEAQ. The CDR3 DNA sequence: TGTGCCAGCAGCTTAAATTGGGGCGCCAACGTCCTGACTTTC. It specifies CASSLNWGANVLTF. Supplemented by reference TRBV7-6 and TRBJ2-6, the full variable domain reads GAGVSQSPRYKVTKRGQDVALRCDPISGHVSLYWYRQALGQGPEFLTYFNYEAQQDKSGLPNDRFSAERPEGSISTLTIQRTEQRDSAMYRCASSLNWGANVLTFGAGSRLTVL.

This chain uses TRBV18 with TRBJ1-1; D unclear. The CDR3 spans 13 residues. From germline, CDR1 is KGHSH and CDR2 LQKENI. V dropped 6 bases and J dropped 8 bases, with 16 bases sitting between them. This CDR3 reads CASSPSGFGEAFF. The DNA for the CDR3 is TGTGCCAGCTCCCCTAGCGGGTTTGGAGAAGCTTTCTTT.

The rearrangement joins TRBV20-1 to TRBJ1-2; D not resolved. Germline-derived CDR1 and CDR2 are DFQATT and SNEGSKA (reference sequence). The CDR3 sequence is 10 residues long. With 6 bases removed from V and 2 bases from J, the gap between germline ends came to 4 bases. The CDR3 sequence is CSALNYGYTF. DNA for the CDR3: TGCAGTGCCTTAAACTATGGCTACACCTTC.

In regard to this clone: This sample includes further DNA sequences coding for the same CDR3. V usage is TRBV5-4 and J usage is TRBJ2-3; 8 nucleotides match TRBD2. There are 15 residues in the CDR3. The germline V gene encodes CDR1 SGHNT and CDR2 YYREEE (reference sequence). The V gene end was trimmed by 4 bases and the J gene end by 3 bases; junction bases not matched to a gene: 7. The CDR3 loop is CASSAGTSATDTQYF. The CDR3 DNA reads TGTGCCAGCAGCGCCGGGACTAGTGCGACAGATACGCAGTATTTT.

CDR3 amino acids: CASSLASNEAFF. The CDR3 region has the DNA TGTGCCAGCAGCTTAGCGTCCAATGAAGCTTTCTTT. The chain combines TRBV7-9 with TRBJ1-1; D is uncertain. The germline gives CDR1 SEHNR, CDR2 FQNEAQ (reference sequence). V was trimmed by 0 bases and J by 7 bases, leaving 6 bases between them. The CDR3 is 12 amino acids.

In nucleotides, the CDR3 is TGTGCCAGCAGTGACTCCGGGACAGGATTTTTTTGGGCTTTCTTT. Residues: CASSDSGTGFFWAFF. The rearrangement joins TRBV6-1 to TRBJ1-1; 8 bases align to TRBD1. This CDR3 has 15 amino acids. Trimming removed 3 bases from V and 11 bases from J; junction bases left unmatched: 14. Germline V gene sequence: CDR1 MNHNS, CDR2 SASEGT.

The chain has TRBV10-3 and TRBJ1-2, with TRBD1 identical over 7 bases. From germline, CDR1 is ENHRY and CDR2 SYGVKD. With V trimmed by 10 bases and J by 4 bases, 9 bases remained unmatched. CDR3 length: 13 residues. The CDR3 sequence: CATQTGTLYGYTF. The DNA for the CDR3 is TGTGCCACCCAGACAGGGACCCTCTATGGCTACACCTTC.

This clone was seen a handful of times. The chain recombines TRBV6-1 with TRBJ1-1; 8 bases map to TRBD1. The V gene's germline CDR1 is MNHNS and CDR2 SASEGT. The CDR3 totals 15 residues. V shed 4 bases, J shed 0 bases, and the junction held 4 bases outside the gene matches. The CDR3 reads CASSVDRGMNTEAFF. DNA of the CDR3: TGTGCCAGCAGTGTCGACAGGGGCATGAACACTGAAGCTTTCTTT.

CDR3 residues: CASTSGAPNTGELFF. The CDR3, as DNA: TGTGCCAGTACTAGCGGGGCCCCGAACACCGGGGAGCTGTTTTTT. This rearrangement joins TRBV6-1 to TRBJ2-2; 10 bases map to TRBD2. Germline values: CDR1 MNHNS, CDR2 SASEGT. Trimming took 9 bases from V and 0 from J; bases not matched to a gene: 4. This CDR3 contains 15 residues.

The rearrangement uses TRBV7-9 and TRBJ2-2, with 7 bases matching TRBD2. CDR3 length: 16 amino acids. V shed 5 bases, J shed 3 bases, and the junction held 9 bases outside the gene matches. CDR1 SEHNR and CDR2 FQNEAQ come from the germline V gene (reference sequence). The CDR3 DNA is TGTGCCAGCAGCCAACCTAGCGGAGTACACACCGGGGAGCTGTTTTTT. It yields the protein CASSQPSGVHTGELFF. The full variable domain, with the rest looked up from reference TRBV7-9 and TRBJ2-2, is DTGVSQNPRHKITKRGQNVTFRCDPISEHNRLYWYRQTLGQGPEFLTYFQNEAQLEKSRLLSDRFSAERPKGSFSTLEIQRTEQGDSAMYLCASSQPSGVHTGELFFGEGSRLTVL.

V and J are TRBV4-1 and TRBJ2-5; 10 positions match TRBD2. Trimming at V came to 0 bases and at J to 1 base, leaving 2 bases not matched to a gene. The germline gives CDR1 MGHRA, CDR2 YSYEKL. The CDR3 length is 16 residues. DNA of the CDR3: TGCGCCAGCAGCCAAGACAGCGGGGGGGCCCAAGAGACCCAGTACTTC. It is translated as CASSQDSGGAQETQYF.

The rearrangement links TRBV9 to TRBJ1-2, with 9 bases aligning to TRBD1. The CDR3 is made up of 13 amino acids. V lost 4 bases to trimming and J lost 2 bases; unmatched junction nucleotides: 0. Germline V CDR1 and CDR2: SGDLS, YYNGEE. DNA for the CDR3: TGTGCCAGCAGCACAGGGGGCAACTATGGCTACACCTTC. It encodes CASSTGGNYGYTF. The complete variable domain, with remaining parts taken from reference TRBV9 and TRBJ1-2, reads DSGVTQTPKHLITATGQRVTLRCSPRSGDLSVYWYQQSLDQGLQFLIQYYNGEERAKGNILERFSAQQFPDLHSELNLSSLELGDSALYFCASSTGGNYGYTFGSGTRLTVV.

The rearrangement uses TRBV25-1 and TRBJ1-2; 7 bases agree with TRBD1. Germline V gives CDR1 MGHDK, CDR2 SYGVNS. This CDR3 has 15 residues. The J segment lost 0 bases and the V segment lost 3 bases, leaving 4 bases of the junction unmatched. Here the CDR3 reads CASSDPTGPNYGYTF. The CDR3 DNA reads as TGTGCCAGCAGTGATCCGACAGGGCCTAACTATGGCTACACCTTC.

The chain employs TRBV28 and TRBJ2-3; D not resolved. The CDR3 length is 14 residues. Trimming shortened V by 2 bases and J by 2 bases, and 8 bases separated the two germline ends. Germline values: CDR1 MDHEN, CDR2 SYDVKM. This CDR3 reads CASSLLRNTDTQYF. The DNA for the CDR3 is TGTGCCAGCAGTTTACTGCGGAACACAGATACGCAGTATTTT.

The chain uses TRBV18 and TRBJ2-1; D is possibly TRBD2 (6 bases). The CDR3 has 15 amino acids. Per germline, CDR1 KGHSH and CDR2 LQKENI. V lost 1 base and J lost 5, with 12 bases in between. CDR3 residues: CASSPQRSGNNEQFF. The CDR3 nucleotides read TGTGCCAGCTCACCACAACGTAGCGGAAACAATGAGCAGTTCTTC.

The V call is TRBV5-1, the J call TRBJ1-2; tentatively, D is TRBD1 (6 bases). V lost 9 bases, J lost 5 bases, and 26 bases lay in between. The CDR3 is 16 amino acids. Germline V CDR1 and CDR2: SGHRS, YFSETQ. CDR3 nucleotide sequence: TGCGCCACCTCCCAAGGGGGAACAAGGCCTCCTTATGGCTACACCTTC. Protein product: CATSQGGTRPPYGYTF.

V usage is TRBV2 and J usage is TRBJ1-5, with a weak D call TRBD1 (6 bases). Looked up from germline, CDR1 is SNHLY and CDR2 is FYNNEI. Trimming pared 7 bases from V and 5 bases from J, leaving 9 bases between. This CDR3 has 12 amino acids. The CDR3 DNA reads TGTGCCAGCAAGGGGGACGATCAGCCCCAGCATTTT. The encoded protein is CASKGDDQPQHF.